This paragraph covers one T cell receptor beta chain sequence. Its antigen is undetermined. Germline values: CDR1 LNHDA, CDR2 SQIVND (reference sequence). The CDR3 runs to 14 residues. Trimming removed 5 bases at V and 5 bases at J, with 13 bases between. Both 60 Vbeta primers and 13 Jbeta primers went into the PCR. The data were produced by immunoSEQ multiplex PCR, yet TCRdb's version contains in-frame clones alone and is incomplete. The sample yields 160,000 or so clones, 65% to 90% seen once. This entry comes from a study of cytomegalovirus exposure and HLA in healthy donors. The study's findings and limits: Available immune exposure information was restricted to CMV serostatus only.

This sequence was found in a young woman in good health and CMV-seronegative. Sequenced: PBMCs. The rearrangement links TRBV19 to TRBJ2-1, with D perhaps TRBD2 (7 bases). For the CDR3, the DNA is TGTGCCAGTAGTCGCGGCGGGGGCCACAATGAGCAGTTCTTC. The encoded protein is CASSRGGGHNEQFF.